Reported below is one TCR beta chain. Its antigen is unidentified. Gene and germline names: mouse. The observed sequence ends 1 residue before the CDR3 terminus, with the missing tail filled in from the germline J gene. The same CDR3 also results from other DNA sequences found in this sample. These data originate in a study of tissue T cells after allogeneic stem cell transplantation. Study results and caveats: Which tissue TCRs were alloreactive or antigen-specific was not determined. Some clones might be persisting host cells. Only a limited share of tissue TCRs appeared in blood or spleen. Within patients, tissue anatomy strongly shaped TCR repertoire composition.

The CDR3 contains 13 residues. Trimming took 3 bases from V and 3 from J, leaving 7 bases between them. Germline-derived CDR1 and CDR2 are KGHPV and FQNQEV (reference sequence). Using immunoSEQ multiplex PCR, the repertoire was profiled, and TCRdb retains in-frame clones only, with some absent. This table has about 6,700 clones, about half appearing once. Time point specified: mouse harvest day 7 after allogeneic transplant. The graft held 10^6 splenic CD5+ T cells and 10^7 T-cell-depleted bone marrow cells. The source material was gut tissue. The rearrangement joins TRBV26 to TRBJ2-4; no definite D call. The sequence was collected from a female BALB/c mouse given C57BL/6 T cells with graft-versus-host disease after an allogeneic hematopoietic cell transplant. The CDR3 here is CASSLGQQNTLYF. CDR3 DNA (partial): TGTGCCAGCAGTCTCGGGCAGCAAAACACCTTGTAC.